The rows below give T cell receptor beta chains drawn from one sample of a study of cytomegalovirus exposure and HLA in healthy donors. Measured with immunoSEQ multiplex PCR; TCRdb has only the in-frame clones, and not every one. This table has 80,000 to 130,000 clones, roughly three quarters appearing once. Sequencing was performed on PBMCs. These receptors were collected from a woman aged 45-65 years in good health and CMV-seropositive. Both conserved end residues are part of each CDR3.

j_call v_call cdr3_aa
NA TRBV9 CASSPGTTYEQYF
TRBJ2-4 TRBV5-1 CASSSLAGGAKNIQYF
TRBJ2-2 TRBV30 CAWSKGLAGTGELFF
TRBJ2-1 TRBV13 CASSIVRLSSYNEQFF
TRBJ1-1 TRBV5-1 CASSLETGHYNTEAFF
TRBJ1-3 TRBV6-1 CASNRQGSGNTIYF
TRBJ2-7 TRBV25-1 CASSLGQGATEQYF
TRBJ1-4 TRBV29-1 CSVEDRDRILGGEKLFF
TRBJ1-1 TRBV18 CASSPRQGQNTEAFF
TRBJ1-2 TRBV27 CASSISGQNYGYTF
TRBJ2-1 TRBV5-1 CASSLITGDDNEQFF
TRBJ2-1 TRBV27 CASRLAGRNMYNEQFF
TRBJ2-7 TRBV5-1 CASSSLGTGSPYEQYF
TRBJ2-7 TRBV14 CASSSARGSYEQYF
TRBJ2-1 TRBV7-8 CASSSHNEQFF
TRBJ2-7 TRBV7-9 CASSLRQGRRYEQYF
TRBJ2-3 TRBV7-9 CSSSRGPDTQYF
TRBJ2-7 TRBV10-3 CAISESGLATSEQYF
TRBJ2-1 TRBV2 CASSVAGGSYNEQFF
TRBJ1-1 TRBV6-1 CASSFQENTEAFF
TRBJ1-1 TRBV7-8 CASSFASSTEAFF
TRBJ1-1 TRBV5-4 CASSTDRFSGAFF
TRBJ2-5 TRBV5-1 CASSLEGDRGRETQYF
TRBJ2-1 TRBV2 CASSEELAVYNEQFF
TRBJ1-2 TRBV5-1 CASSLDPADNYGYTF
TRBJ2-2 TRBV14 CASSRRVGELFF
TRBJ2-7 TRBV5-6 CASSWTGGSYEQYF
TRBJ2-3 TRBV5-4 CASSQIGLAHMSTDTQYF
TRBJ2-1 TRBV4-2 CASSHSGTSGGNEQFF
TRBJ1-4 TRBV10-2 CASRTGGDEKLFF
TRBJ2-1 TRBV7-3 CASSLGASGSYNEQFF
TRBJ2-7 TRBV4-1 CASSQEGWREQYF
TRBJ2-1 TRBV5-1 CASSLEILAGGKQEQFF
TRBJ1-1 TRBV2 CASSEARGGPTEAFF
TRBJ1-5 TRBV10-3 CAIRGSNQPQHF
TRBJ1-5 TRBV30 CAWSNWPGPQHF
TRBJ1-2 TRBV4-2 CASSPGQDNYGYTF
TRBJ1-2 TRBV5-1 CASTLGQGYGYTF
TRBJ2-3 TRBV6-5 CASSYSGGFLDTQYF
TRBJ2-2 TRBV9 CASEGGYAGELFF
TRBJ1-6 TRBV6-1 CASRDSYNSPLHF
TRBJ1-1 TRBV6-5 CASGHGEWAFF
TRBJ1-1 TRBV10-2 CASRREGQGFYTEAFF
TRBJ1-5 TRBV7-9 CASSWGGIDQPQHF
TRBJ1-1 TRBV13 CASSLLGQGVAFF
TRBJ2-1 TRBV7-8 CASSPTSPQGYNEQFF
TRBJ1-2 TRBV29-1 CSVFARALYGYTF
TRBJ1-1 TRBV6-4 CASRSNPGGSAEAFF
TRBJ2-7 TRBV10-1 CASSAGTASEQYF